This TCR beta chain originates from a study of OX40 agonist ivuxolimab in advanced cancers. In the study overall: Ivuxolimab, which targeted the costimulatory receptor OX40 (CD134), was an agonistic, fully human IgG2 monoclonal antibody. Intravenous ivuxolimab was administered to patients every 2 weeks at six dose levels: 0.01, 0.1, 0.3, 1.5, 3 and 10 mg/kg. Among the roughly 50 dose-escalation patients, some 20 had hepatocellular carcinoma, roughly 15 melanoma, 9 renal cell carcinoma and 9 head and neck cancer. In the dose-escalation cohort, about four fifths of patients were male, and the mean age was around 60 years with a range of about 23 to 79. Patients were allowed to have had prior anti-PD-1, anti-PD-L1 or anti-CTLA-4 therapy, and roughly two fifths of the dose-escalation patients had been treated with checkpoint inhibitors. Partial responses occurred in three dose-escalation patients, of whom one had hepatocellular carcinoma and two had cutaneous melanoma. The purpose of peripheral TCRbeta sequencing was to test whether ivuxolimab changed TCR sequence diversity and led to clonal T-cell expansion. The paper covers the monotherapy dose-escalation part of the phase I ivuxolimab trial, which included N ≈ 50 patients. Overall study outcomes, separate from this receptor: At doses of 0.1 to 3.0 mg/kg, clonal expansion of both CD4+ and CD8+ blood T cells was observed from baseline to week 6. In partial responders in the 0.1-3.0 mg/kg groups, normalized peripheral clonal expansion was found to be among the lowest, especially among CD8+ T cells. After ivuxolimab, more expanded clones were found on average in CD8+ T cells than in CD4+ T cells. Low levels of normalized T-cell clonal expansion were also seen in some patients who did not respond. Which antigens the clonally expanded peripheral T cells were specific for was not determined.

For sequencing of the TCRbeta CDR3 region, genomic DNA was extracted from the sorted cells. The immunoSEQ Assay was used to sequence the TCRbeta CDR3 regions. TCRdb mirrors the immuneACCESS table, restricted to in-frame sequences. Some clones are absent from its copies; in checked studies, under half trace to an unresolved V gene, and the reason for the others is unknown. A total of under 65,000 clones appear in this sample, 87% of them only once. The ten largest clones add up to 0.35% of the sample. Patients with autoimmune disease history or receiving systemic immunosuppression were excluded from the trial. Peripheral blood for TCR sequencing was collected from all dose cohorts at baseline, on cycle 4 day 1, and on cycle 7 day 1. Samples came from an open-label, multicenter, first-in-human phase I dose-escalation trial of ivuxolimab. Adults with locally advanced or metastatic head and neck squamous cell, hepatocellular, melanoma or renal cell carcinoma were enrolled in the trial. Before TCR sequencing, CD4+ and CD8+ T cells were separately sorted from peripheral blood.

Turning to this clone: Its antigen is currently not known. Per-base qualities were not stored, and no clone one base away is much larger.

The TCR comes from an adult with an advanced solid tumor such as melanoma, head and neck, liver or kidney cancer. Here the sequenced sample was CD4+ or CD8+ T cells sorted from blood, taken in a trial of the OX40 agonist ivuxolimab.

The bases are TGTGCCAGCTCACCCTTTACTAGCGGGGGGTCCTACGAGCAGTACTTC. This encodes CASSPFTSGGSYEQYF. The chain is encoded by TRBV18 joined to TRBJ2-7, with TRBD2 identical over 12 junction bases. From its cysteine to its phenylalanine, the CDR3 spans 16 amino acids. Left in the record is the CDR3 DNA by itself, 48 bases read in frame from the first base. Clipping removes 3 bases from V and 1 base from J, with 4 as the unmatched junction base count. Taken from the germline V gene, the CDR1 and CDR2 loops are KGHSH and LQKENI.